These 9 T cell receptor beta chains were sequenced from one sample in a study of chemoradiotherapy in HPV16-positive cancers. Data came from immunoSEQ multiplex PCR; TCRdb stores just in-frame clones and leaves some out. The sample shows some 17,000 clones, more than 90% of them seen only once. The sample was blood, taken from a patient who underwent chemoradiotherapy. Receptor source: a human donor with HPV-associated anogenital cancer.

This clone was observed once. The V and J genes are TRBV7-2 and TRBJ1-5; perhaps TRBD1 as D (5 bases). Trimming removed 1 base from V and 3 bases from J, with 10 bases in between. From germline, CDR1 is SGHTA and CDR2 FQGNSA. CDR3 length equals 15 residues. The chain's CDR3 is CASSLGGRDNQPQHF. The CDR3 DNA reads TGTGCCAGCAGCTTAGGGGGCAGAGACAATCAGCCCCAGCATTTT.

This clone appeared a few times. V usage is TRBV7-2 and J usage is TRBJ1-1; no clear D gene. CDR1 and CDR2 from the germline V gene are SGHTA and FQGNSA. The CDR3 totals 14 residues. Deletions cut 2 bases from V and 1 base from J, with 8 bases between. The DNA of the CDR3 is TGTGCCAGCAGCTTATCTGCGGGGAACACTGAAGCTTTCTTT. As protein: CASSLSAGNTEAFF.

V and J are TRBV10-3 and TRBJ2-3; 8 bases line up with TRBD2. The CDR3 length is 14 residues. The V gene's germline CDR1 is ENHRY and CDR2 SYGVKD. V trimming: 7 bases; J trimming: 4 bases; junction bases outside the gene matches: 7. The CDR3 sequence: CAITDGTRSDTQYF. The CDR3 nucleotides read TGTGCCATCACCGACGGGACTAGGTCAGATACGCAGTATTTT.

V gene TRBV5-3 combines with J gene TRBJ1-6, with 9 positions matching TRBD1. TRBV5-3 is given ORF status, its function remaining uncertain. V trimming: 4 bases; J trimming: 7 bases; junction bases outside the gene matches: 3. This CDR3 spans 14 amino acids. The chain's CDR3 is CARSAGTGNSPLHF. CDR3 nucleotides: TGTGCCAGAAGCGCCGGGACAGGGAATTCACCCCTCCACTTT.

This rearrangement joins TRBV2 to TRBJ1-3; D remains unclear. The CDR3 runs 13 residues. The germline CDR1 and CDR2 sequences are SNHLY and FYNNEI. The ends were cut back, 1 base at V and 9 bases at J, with 10 bases in the middle. The CDR3: CASSEGQASTIYF. The CDR3 DNA sequence: TGTGCCAGCAGTGAAGGGCAGGCAAGCACCATATATTTT.

J is TRBJ1-1 and V is TRBV4-2; D is undetermined. The CDR3 length is 13 residues. Germline V lookup: CDR1 LGHNA, CDR2 YNFKEQ. V dropped 1 base and J dropped 0 bases, with 3 bases sitting between them. The CDR3 nucleotides read TGTGCCAGCAGCCAAGTTTTGAACACTGAAGCTTTCTTT. Protein product: CASSQVLNTEAFF.

The rearrangement uses TRBV5-6 and TRBJ1-4; D call uncertain. Germline V CDR1 and CDR2: SGHDT, YYEEEE. The CDR3 is made up of 15 amino acids. V lost 0 bases, J lost 2 bases, and 8 bases lay in between. CDR3: CASSLGARTNEKLFF. CDR3 sequence (DNA): TGTGCCAGCAGCTTGGGGGCACGCACTAATGAAAAACTGTTTTTT.

The V and J genes are TRBV10-2 and TRBJ2-2, with a tentative D call TRBD1 (6 bases). This CDR3 has 14 residues. CDR1 is WSHSY, CDR2 SAAADI, per germline. V gave up 3 bases and J gave up 1 base, with 6 bases separating them. The CDR3 DNA reads as TGCGCCAGCAGTGAAGGGGGGAACACCGGGGAGCTGTTTTTT. Amino acid sequence: CASSEGGNTGELFF.

This chain uses TRBV5-6 with TRBJ1-6; a possible D gene is TRBD1 (5 bases). The ends were cut back, 0 bases at V and 6 bases at J, with 10 bases in the middle. CDR3 length: 15 residues. Germline V gives CDR1 SGHDT, CDR2 YYEEEE. The CDR3 region has the DNA TGTGCCAGCAGCTTGGGGGGGGTCTCTAATTCACCCCTCCACTTT. Translating it yields CASSLGGVSNSPLHF. Combining the CDR3 with reference TRBV5-6 and TRBJ1-6 gives the whole variable domain DAGVTQSPTHLIKTRGQQVTLRCSPKSGHDTVSWYQQALGQGPQFIFQYYEEEERQRGNFPDRFSGHQFPNYSSELNVNALLLGDSALYLCASSLGGVSNSPLHFGNGTRLTVT.